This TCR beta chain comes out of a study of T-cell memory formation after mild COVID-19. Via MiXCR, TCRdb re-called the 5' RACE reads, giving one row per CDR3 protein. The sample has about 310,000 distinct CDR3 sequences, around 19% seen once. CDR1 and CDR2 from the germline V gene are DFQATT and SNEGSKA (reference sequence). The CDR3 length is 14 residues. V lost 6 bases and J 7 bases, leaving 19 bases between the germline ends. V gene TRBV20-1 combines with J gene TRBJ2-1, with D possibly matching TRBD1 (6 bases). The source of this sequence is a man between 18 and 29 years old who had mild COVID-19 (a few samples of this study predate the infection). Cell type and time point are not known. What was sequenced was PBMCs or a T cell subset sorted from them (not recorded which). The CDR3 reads CSALKRGSGNEQFF. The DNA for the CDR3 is TGCAGTGCACTTAAGAGGGGGTCCGGGAATGAGCAGTTCTTC.